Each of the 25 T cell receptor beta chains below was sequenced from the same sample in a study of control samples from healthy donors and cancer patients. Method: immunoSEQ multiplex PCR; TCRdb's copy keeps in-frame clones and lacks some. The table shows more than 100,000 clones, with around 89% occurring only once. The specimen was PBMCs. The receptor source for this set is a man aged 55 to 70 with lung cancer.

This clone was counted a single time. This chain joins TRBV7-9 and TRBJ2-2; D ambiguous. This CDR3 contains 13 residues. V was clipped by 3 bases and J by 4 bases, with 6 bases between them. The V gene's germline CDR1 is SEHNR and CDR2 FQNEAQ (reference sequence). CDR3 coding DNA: TGTGCCAGCAGCTTGATCTTCACCGGGGAGCTGTTTTTT. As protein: CASSLIFTGELFF.

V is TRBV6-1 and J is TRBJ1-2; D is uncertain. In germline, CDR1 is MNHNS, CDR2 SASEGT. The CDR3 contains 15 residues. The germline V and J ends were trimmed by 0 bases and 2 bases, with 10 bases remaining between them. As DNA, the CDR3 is TGTGCCAGCAGTGAAGCGGGCCACATCAACTATGGCTACACCTTC. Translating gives CASSEAGHINYGYTF.

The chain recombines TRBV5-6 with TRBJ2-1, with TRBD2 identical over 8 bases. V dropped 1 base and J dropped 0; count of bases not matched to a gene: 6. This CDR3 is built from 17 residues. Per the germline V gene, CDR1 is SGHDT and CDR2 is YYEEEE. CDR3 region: CASSLFERGPSYNEQFF. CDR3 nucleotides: TGTGCCAGCAGCTTGTTCGAGCGGGGGCCCTCCTACAATGAGCAGTTCTTC.

The CDR3 sequence is CASGLVQDGTGIGSNQPQHF. DNA of the CDR3: TGTGCTAGTGGTTTGGTACAAGATGGGACAGGGATTGGAAGCAATCAGCCCCAGCATTTT. This sequence joins TRBV12-5 and TRBJ1-5; 9 positions match TRBD1. The ends lost 0 bases at V and 1 base at J; junction bases unmatched: 13. Per the germline V gene, CDR1 is LGHNT and CDR2 is FRNRAP. The CDR3 totals 20 residues.

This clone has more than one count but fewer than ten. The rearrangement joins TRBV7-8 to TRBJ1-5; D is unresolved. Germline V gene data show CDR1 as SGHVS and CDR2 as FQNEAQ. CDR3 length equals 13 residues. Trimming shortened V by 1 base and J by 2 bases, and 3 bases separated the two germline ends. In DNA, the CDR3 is TGTGCCAGCAGCTTAGTGGGCAATCAGCCCCAGCATTTT. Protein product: CASSLVGNQPQHF.

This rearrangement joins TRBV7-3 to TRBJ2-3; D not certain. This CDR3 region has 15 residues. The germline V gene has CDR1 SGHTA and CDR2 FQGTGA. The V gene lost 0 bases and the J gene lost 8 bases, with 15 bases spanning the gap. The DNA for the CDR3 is TGTGCCAGCAGCTTAACGTTAGTGGGGATGAGTACGCAGTATTTT. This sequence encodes CASSLTLVGMSTQYF.

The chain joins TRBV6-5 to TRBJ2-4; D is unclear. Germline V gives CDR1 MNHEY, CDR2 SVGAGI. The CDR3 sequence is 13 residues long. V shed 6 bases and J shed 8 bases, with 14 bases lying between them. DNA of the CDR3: TGTGCCAGCAGCTACGAGTTAGTAGACATTCAGTACTTC. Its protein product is CASSYELVDIQYF.

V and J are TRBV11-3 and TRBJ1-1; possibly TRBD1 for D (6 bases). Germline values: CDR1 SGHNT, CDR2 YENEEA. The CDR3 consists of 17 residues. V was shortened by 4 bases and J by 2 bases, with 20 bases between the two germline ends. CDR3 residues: CASSSNKRGIGNTEAFF. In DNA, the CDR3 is TGTGCCAGCAGCTCCAACAAAAGGGGGATCGGTAACACTGAAGCTTTCTTT.

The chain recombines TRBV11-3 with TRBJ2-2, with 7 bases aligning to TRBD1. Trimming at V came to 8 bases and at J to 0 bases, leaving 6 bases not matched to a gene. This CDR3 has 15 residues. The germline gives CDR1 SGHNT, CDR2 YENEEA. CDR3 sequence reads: CASGTGQTNTGELFF. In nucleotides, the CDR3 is TGTGCCAGCGGAACGGGACAGACGAACACCGGGGAGCTGTTTTTT.

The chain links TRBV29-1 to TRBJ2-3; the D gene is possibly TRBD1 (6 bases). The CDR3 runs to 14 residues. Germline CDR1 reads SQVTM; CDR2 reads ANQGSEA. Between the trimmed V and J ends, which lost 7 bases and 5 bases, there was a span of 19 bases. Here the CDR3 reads CSATGMKTQDTQYF. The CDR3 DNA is TGCAGCGCCACAGGGATGAAGACGCAAGATACGCAGTATTTT.

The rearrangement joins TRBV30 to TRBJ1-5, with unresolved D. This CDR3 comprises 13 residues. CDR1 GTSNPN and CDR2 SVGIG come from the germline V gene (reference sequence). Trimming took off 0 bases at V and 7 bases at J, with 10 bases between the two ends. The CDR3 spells CAWSVTLGQPQHF. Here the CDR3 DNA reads TGTGCCTGGAGTGTAACCTTAGGGCAGCCCCAGCATTTT.

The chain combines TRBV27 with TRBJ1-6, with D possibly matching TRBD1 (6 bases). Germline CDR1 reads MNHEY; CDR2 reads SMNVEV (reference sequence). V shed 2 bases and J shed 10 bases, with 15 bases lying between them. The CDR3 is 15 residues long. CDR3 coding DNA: TGTGCCAGCAGTTTAGTGTTGACAGGACGGTCACCCCTCCACTTT. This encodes CASSLVLTGRSPLHF.

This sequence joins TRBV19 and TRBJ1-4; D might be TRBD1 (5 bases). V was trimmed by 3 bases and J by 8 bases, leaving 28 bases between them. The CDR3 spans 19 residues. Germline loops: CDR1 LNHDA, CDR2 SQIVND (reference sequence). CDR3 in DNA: TGTGCCAGTAGTATTCTTGGTGGAATTTCCGAAAGGGGTGACGAAAAACTGTTTTTT. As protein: CASSILGGISERGDEKLFF.

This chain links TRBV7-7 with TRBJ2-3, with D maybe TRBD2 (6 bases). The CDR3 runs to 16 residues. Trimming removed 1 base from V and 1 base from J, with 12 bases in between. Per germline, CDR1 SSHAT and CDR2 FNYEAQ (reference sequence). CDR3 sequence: CASSLVEGGGTDTQYF. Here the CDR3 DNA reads TGTGCCAGCAGCTTAGTCGAGGGAGGAGGCACAGATACGCAGTATTTT.

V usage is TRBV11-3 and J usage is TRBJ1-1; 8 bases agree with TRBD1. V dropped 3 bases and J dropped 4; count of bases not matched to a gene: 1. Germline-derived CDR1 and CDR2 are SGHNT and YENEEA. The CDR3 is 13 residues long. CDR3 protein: CASSLGQATEAFF. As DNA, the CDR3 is TGTGCCAGCAGCTTGGGACAGGCCACTGAAGCTTTCTTT.

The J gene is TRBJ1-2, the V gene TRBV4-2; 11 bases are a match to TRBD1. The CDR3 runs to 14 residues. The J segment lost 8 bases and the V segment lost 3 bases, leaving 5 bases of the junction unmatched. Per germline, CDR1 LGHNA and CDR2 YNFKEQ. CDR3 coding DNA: TGTGCCAGCAGCCAGGGGACAGGGGGAGTGGGCTACACCTTC. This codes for CASSQGTGGVGYTF.

The CDR3 here is CASSQDLRGRGSFF. Here the CDR3 DNA reads TGCGCCAGCAGCCAAGATCTAAGAGGGAGGGGTTCTTTTTTT. The gene calls are TRBV4-1 and TRBJ1-4; D is perhaps TRBD1 (5 bases). This CDR3 spans 14 amino acids. Trimming left V 0 bases short and J 17 bases short, with 19 bases between. Germline V gene lookup returns CDR1 MGHRA and CDR2 YSYEKL.

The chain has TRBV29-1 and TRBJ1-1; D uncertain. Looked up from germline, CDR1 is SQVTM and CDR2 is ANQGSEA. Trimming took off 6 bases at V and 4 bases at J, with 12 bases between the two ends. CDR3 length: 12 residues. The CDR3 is CSVKTTSTEAFF. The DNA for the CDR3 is TGCAGCGTCAAAACGACAAGCACTGAAGCTTTCTTT.

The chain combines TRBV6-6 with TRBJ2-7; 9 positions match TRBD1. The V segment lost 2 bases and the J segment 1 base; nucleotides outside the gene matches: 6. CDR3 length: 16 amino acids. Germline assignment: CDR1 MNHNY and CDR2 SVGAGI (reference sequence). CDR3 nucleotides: TGTGCCAGCAGTTACGATGGGACAGGGTTGTCCTACGAGCAGTACGTC. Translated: CASSYDGTGLSYEQYV.

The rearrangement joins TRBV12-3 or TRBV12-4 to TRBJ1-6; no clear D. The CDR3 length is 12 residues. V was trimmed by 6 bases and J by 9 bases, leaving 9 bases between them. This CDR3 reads CASRLDTSPLHF. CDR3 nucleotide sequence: TGTGCCAGCAGGCTGGATACTTCACCCCTCCACTTT.

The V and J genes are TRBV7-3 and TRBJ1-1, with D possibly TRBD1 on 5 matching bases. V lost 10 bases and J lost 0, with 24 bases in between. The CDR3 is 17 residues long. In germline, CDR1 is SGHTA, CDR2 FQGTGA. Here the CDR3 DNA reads TGTGCCACATCTCCCGGGGGGAGGGTGAACATGAACACTGAAGCTTTCTTT. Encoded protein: CATSPGGRVNMNTEAFF. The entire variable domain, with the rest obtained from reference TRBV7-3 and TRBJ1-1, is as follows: GAGVSQTPSNKVTEKGKYVELRCDPISGHTALYWYRQSLGQGPEFLIYFQGTGAADDSGLPNDRFFAVRPEGSVSTLKIQRTERGDSAVYLCATSPGGRVNMNTEAFFGQGTRLTVV.

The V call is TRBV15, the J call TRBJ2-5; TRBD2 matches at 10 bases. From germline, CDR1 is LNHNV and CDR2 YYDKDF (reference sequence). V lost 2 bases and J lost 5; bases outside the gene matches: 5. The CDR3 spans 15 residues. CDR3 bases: TGTGCCACCAGCAGACTAGCGGGGGTTTATGAGACCCAGTACTTC. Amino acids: CATSRLAGVYETQYF.

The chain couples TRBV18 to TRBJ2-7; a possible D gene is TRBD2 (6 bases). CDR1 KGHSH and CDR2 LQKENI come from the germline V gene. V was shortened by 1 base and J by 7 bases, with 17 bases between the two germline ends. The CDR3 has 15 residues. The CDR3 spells CASSPQQEGTREQYF. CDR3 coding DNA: TGTGCCAGCTCACCACAACAGGAGGGTACCCGAGAGCAGTACTTC.

CDR3 in amino acids: CASSYRMEGGYTF. CDR3 nucleotide sequence: TGTGCCAGCAGTTACAGGATGGAGGGCGGCTACACCTTC. The V call is TRBV6-6, the J call TRBJ1-2, with D unresolved. Germline V gene lookup returns CDR1 MNHNY and CDR2 SVGAGI (reference sequence). CDR3 length equals 13 residues. The ends were cut back, 2 bases at V and 8 bases at J, with 12 bases in the middle.

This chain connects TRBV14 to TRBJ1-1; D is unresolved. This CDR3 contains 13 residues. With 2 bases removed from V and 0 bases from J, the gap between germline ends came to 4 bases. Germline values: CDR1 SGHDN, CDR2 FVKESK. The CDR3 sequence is CASSQFMNTEAFF. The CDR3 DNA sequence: TGTGCCAGCAGCCAATTTATGAACACTGAAGCTTTCTTT. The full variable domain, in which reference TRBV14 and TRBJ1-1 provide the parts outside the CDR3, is EAGVTQFPSHSVIEKGQTVTLRCDPISGHDNLYWYRRVMGKEIKFLLHFVKESKQDESGMPNNRFLAERTGGTYSTLKVQPAELEDSGVYFCASSQFMNTEAFFGQGTRLTVV.